This TCR beta chain was captured by sequencing in a study of technical replicates of blood from several donors. With 6 bases clipped from V and 4 bases from J, the junction kept 9 bases outside the gene matches. CDR1 is MNHEY and CDR2 is SMNVEV in the germline V gene (reference sequence). The CDR3 totals 14 residues. The protocol was immunoSEQ multiplex PCR, while the TCRdb copy is restricted to in-frame clones and leaves out a portion. The repertoire has more than 75,000 clones, 90% to 96% of them found once; the top ten carry about 0.39%. The sample taken for sequencing was T cells isolated from PBMCs. This sequence originates from a human donor in good health. The rearrangement joins TRBV27 to TRBJ2-7; 7 nucleotides match TRBD1. The CDR3 nucleotides are TGTGCCAGCAGCCCCGGGACAGTTTTTTACGAGCAGTACTTC. Protein: CASSPGTVFYEQYF.